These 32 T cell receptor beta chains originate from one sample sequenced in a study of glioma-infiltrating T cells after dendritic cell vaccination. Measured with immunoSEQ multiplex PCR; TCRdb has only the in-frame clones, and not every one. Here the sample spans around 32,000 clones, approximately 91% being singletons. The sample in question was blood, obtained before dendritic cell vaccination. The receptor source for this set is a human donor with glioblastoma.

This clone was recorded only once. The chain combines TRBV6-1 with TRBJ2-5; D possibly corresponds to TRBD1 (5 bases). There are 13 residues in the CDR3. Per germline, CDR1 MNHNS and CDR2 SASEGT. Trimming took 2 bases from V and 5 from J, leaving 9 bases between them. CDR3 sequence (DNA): TGTGCCAGCAGTGAACAGGGTTACGAGACCCAGTACTTC. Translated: CASSEQGYETQYF.

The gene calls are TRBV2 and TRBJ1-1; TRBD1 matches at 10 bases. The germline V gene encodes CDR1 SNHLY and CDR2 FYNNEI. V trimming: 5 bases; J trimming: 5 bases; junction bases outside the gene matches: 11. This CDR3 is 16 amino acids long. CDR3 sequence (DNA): TGTGCCAGCAGTTCCGGGGACAGGGGAGGTGGAACTGAAGCTTTCTTT. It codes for CASSSGDRGGGTEAFF.

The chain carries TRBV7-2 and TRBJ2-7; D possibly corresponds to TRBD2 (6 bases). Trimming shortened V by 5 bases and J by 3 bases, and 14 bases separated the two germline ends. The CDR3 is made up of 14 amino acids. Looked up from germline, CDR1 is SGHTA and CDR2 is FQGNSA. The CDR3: CASSARGTDYEQYF. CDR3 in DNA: TGTGCCAGCAGCGCGCGGGGAACTGACTACGAGCAGTACTTC. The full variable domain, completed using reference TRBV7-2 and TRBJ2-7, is GAGVSQSPSNKVTEKGKDVELRCDPISGHTALYWYRQSLGQGLEFLIYFQGNSAPDKSGLPSDRFSAERTGGSVSTLTIQRTQQEDSAVYLCASSARGTDYEQYFGPGTRLTVT.

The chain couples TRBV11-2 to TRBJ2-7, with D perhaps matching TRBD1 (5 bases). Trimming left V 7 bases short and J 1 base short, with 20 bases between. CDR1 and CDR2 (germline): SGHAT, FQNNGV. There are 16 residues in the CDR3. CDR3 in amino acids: CASNPSGGAGSYEQYF. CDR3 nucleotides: TGTGCCAGCAACCCATCGGGTGGGGCAGGATCCTACGAGCAGTACTTC.

DNA of the CDR3: TGCGCCAGCAGCCCAGGACAGGGGTTGAACACTGAAGCTTTCTTT. It codes for CASSPGQGLNTEAFF. V gene TRBV5-1 combines with J gene TRBJ1-1, with TRBD1 matching over 9 bases. V dropped 4 bases and J dropped 0; count of bases not matched to a gene: 4. Germline CDR1 and CDR2: SGHRS and YFSETQ. The CDR3 sequence is 15 residues long.

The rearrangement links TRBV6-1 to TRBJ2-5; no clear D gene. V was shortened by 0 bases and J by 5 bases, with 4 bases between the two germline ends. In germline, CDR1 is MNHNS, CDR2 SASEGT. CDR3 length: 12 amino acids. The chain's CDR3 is CASSEASETQYF. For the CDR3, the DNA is TGTGCCAGCAGTGAAGCTTCTGAGACCCAGTACTTC.

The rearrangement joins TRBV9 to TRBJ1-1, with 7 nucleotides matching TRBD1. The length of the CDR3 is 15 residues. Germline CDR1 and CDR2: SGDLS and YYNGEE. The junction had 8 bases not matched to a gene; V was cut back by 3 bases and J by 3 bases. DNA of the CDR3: TGTGCCAGCAGCGCCCTGTCAGGGGGTTACACTGAAGCTTTCTTT. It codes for CASSALSGGYTEAFF.

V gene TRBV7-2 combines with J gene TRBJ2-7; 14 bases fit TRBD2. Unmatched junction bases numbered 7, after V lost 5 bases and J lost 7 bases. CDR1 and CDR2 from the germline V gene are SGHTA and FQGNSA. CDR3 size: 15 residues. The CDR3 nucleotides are TGTGCCAGCAGCCCAAGGACTAGCGGGGGGAGGGAGCAGTACTTC. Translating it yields CASSPRTSGGREQYF.

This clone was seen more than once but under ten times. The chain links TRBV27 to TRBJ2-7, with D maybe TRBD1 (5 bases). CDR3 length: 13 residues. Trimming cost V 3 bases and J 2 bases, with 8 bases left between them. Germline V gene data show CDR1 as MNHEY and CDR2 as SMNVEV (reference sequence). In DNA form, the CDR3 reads TGTGCCAGCAGTTTTTCAGGGCCCTACGAGCAGTACTTC. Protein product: CASSFSGPYEQYF.

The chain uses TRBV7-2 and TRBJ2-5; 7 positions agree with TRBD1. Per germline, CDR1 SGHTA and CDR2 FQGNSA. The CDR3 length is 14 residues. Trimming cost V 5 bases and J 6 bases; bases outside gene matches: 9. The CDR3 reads CASSPADRPKTQYF. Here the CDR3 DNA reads TGTGCCAGCAGCCCGGCGGACAGGCCTAAGACCCAGTACTTC.

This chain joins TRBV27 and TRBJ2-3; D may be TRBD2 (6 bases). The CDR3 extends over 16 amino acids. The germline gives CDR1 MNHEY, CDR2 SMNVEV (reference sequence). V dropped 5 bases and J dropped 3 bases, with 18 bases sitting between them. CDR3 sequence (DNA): TGTGCCAGCAGTGCCCGGGTCCTCCGGGGGACAGATACGCAGTATTTT. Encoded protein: CASSARVLRGTDTQYF.

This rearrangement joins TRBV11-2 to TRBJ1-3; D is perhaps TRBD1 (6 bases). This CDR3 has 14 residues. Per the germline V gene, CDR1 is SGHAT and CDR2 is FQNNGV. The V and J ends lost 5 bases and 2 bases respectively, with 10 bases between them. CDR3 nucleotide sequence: TGTGCCAGCAGCCTCGGACAGACTGGAAACACCATATATTTT. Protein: CASSLGQTGNTIYF.

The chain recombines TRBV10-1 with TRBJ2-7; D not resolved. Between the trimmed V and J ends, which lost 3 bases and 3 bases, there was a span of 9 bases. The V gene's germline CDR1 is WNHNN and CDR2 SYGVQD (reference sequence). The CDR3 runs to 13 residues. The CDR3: CASSENAYYEQYF. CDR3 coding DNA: TGCGCCAGCAGTGAAAATGCCTACTACGAGCAGTACTTC.

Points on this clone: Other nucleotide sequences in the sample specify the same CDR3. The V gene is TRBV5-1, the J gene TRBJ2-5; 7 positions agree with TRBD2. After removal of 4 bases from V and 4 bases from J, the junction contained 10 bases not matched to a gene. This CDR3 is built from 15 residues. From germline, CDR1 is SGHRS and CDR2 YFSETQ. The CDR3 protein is CASSPGGASGETQYF. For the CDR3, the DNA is TGCGCCAGCAGCCCGGGAGGCGCGTCTGGAGAGACCCAGTACTTC.

CDR3 nucleotide sequence: TGTGCCAGCAGCTTATTTTCGGGACAGACTTCCTACGAGCAGTACTTC. Its protein product is CASSLFSGQTSYEQYF. This chain links TRBV11-2 with TRBJ2-5; 7 bases are shared with TRBD1. The J call is in doubt because the DNA end fits TRBJ2-7 better. Looked up from germline, CDR1 is SGHAT and CDR2 is FQNNGV. The CDR3 loop spans 16 amino acids.

The CDR3 protein is CASSPQGQGSSPLHF. The DNA of the CDR3 is TGTGCCAGCAGCCCTCAGGGACAGGGGAGTTCACCCCTCCACTTT. The rearrangement links TRBV7-2 to TRBJ1-6; 10 bases are shared with TRBD1. There are 15 residues in the CDR3. With 5 bases clipped from V and 9 bases from J, the junction kept 7 bases outside the gene matches. The germline gives CDR1 SGHTA, CDR2 FQGNSA. Supplemented by reference TRBV7-2 and TRBJ1-6, the full variable domain reads GAGVSQSPSNKVTEKGKDVELRCDPISGHTALYWYRQSLGQGLEFLIYFQGNSAPDKSGLPSDRFSAERTGGSVSTLTIQRTQQEDSAVYLCASSPQGQGSSPLHFGNGTRLTVT.

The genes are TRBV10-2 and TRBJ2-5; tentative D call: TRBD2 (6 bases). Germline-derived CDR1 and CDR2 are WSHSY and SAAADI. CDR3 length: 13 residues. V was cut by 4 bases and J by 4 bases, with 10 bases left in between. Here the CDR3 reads CASSGPGGETQYF. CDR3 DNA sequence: TGCGCCAGCAGTGGGCCCGGGGGAGAGACCCAGTACTTC.

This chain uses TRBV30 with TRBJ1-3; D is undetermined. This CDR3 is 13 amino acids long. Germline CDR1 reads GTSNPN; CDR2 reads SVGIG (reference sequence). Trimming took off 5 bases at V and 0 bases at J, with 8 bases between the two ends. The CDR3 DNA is TGTGCCTGGTCAACAGACTCTGGAAACACCATATATTTT. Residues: CAWSTDSGNTIYF.

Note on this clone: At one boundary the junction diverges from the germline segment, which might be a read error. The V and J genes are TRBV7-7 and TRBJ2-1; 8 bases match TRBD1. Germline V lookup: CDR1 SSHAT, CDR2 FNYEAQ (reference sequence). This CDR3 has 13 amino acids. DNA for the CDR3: TGTGCTAGCAGCTTGGGACAGGTCAATGAGCAGTTCTTC. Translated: CASSLGQVNEQFF.

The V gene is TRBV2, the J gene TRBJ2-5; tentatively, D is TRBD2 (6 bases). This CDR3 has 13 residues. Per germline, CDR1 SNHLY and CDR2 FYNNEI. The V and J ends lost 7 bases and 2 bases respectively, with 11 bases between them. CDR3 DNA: TGTGCCAGCACCTGGGAGGCGCAAGAGACCCAGTACTTC. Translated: CASTWEAQETQYF.

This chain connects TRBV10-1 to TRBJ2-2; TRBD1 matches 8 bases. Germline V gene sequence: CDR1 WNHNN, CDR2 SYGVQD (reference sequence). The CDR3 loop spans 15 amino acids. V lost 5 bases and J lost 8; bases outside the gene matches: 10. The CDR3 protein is CASSTDREAVGELFF. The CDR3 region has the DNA TGCGCCAGCAGTACGGACAGGGAGGCCGTAGGGGAGCTGTTTTTT.

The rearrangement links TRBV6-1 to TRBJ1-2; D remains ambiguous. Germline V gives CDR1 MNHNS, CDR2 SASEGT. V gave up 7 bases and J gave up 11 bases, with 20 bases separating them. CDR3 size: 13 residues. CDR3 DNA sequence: TGTGCCAGCATGGGAGCGCTGGGAACTCCGTACACCTTC. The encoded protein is CASMGALGTPYTF.

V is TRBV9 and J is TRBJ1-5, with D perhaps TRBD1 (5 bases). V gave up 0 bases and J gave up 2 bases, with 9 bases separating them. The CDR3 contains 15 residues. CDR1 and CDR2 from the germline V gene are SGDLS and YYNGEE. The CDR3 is CASSVGGIGNQPQHF. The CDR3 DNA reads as TGTGCCAGCAGCGTAGGGGGCATCGGCAATCAGCCCCAGCATTTT.

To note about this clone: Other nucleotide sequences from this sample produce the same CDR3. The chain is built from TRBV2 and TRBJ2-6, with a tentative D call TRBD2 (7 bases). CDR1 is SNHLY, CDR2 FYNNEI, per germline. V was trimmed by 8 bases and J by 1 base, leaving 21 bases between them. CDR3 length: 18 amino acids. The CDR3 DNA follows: TGTGCCAGCCAGGCGGGGGCAGGGTGGATATCTGGGGCCAACGTCCTGACTTTC. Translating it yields CASQAGAGWISGANVLTF.

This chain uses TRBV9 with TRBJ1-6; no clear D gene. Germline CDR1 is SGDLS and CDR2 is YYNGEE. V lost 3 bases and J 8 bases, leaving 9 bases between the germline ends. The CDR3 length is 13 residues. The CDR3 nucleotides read TGTGCCAGCAGCGCACAGATTTATTCACCCCTCCACTTT. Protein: CASSAQIYSPLHF.

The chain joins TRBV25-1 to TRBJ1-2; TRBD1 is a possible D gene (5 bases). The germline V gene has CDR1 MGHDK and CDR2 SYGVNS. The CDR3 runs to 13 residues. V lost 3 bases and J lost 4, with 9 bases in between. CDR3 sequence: CASSEEGLYGYTF. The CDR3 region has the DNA TGTGCCAGCAGTGAGGAGGGGCTCTATGGCTACACCTTC.

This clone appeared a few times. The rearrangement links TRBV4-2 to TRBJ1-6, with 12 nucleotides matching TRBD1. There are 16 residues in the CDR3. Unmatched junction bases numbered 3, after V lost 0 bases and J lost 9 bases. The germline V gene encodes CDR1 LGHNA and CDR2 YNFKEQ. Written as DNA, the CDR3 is TGTGCCAGCAGCCAAGACCGGGACAGGGGGCGTTCACCCCTCCACTTT. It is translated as CASSQDRDRGRSPLHF.

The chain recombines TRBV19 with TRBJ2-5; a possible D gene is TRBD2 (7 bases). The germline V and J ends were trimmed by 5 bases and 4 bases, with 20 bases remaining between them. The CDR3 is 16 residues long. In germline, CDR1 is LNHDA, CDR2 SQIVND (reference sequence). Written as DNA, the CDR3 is TGTGCCAGTAGTTACCCGGGGGGCCCCGACGGAGAGACCCAGTACTTC. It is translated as CASSYPGGPDGETQYF.

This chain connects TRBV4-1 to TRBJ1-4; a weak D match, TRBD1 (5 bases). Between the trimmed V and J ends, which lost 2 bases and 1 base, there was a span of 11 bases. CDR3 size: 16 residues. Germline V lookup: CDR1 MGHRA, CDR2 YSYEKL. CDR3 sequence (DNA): TGCGCCAGCAGCCAATCAGGGCAGGGAACTAATGAAAAACTGTTTTTT. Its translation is CASSQSGQGTNEKLFF.

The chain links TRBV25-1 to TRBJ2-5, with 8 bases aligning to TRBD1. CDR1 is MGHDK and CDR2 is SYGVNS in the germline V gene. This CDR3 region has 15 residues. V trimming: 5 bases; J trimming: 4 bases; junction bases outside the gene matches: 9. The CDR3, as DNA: TGTGCCAGCAGTCAACTTCTAGGACAGGGAGAGACCCAGTACTTC. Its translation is CASSQLLGQGETQYF.

The CDR3 DNA follows: TGCAGCGTTAAGACAGTTTCCTACGAGCAGTACTTC. Amino acids: CSVKTVSYEQYF. The chain recombines TRBV29-1 with TRBJ2-5, with D perhaps matching TRBD1 (5 bases). The end of the DNA is better explained by TRBJ2-7, so the J call may be wrong. The germline V gene has CDR1 SQVTM and CDR2 ANQGSEA. The length of the CDR3 is 12 residues.

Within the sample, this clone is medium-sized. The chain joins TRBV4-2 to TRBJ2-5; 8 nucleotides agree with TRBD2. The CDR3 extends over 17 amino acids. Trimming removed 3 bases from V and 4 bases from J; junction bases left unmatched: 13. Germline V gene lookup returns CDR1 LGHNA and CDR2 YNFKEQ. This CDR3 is CASSQARGADARETQYF. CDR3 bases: TGTGCCAGCAGCCAGGCGCGGGGGGCCGATGCCAGAGAGACCCAGTACTTC.